This T cell receptor (beta chain) was found in a study of siplizumab effects on memory and regulatory T cells. Study-level results: The average Treg-derived proportion among mappable alloreactive CD4+ clones was 65% to 70% with siplizumab versus 26.9% in controls. Under siplizumab, alloreactive sequences traced to unstimulated CD4+ memory cells were significantly reduced. Proliferating clones, CD4+ or CD8+, lacked an assignable naive or memory phenotype in roughly 80-97% of cases.

Regarding this clone: Its antigen is currently unknown.

Repertoires were generated with immunoSEQ multiplex PCR, while TCRdb's copy carries only in-frame clones and drops some. The sample records roughly 26,000 clones, 75% to 85% being singletons. Germline V gives CDR1 ENHRY, CDR2 SYGVKD. The ends were cut back, 7 bases at V and 3 bases at J, with 13 bases in the middle. This CDR3 spans 14 amino acids. Sequencing was done on a sample of memory CD4+ T cells sorted from blood. The sequence derives from a human donor in good health. The chain recombines TRBV10-3 with TRBJ2-1, with TRBD2 as a possible D gene (5 bases). The CDR3 sequence is CAIKGAENYNEQFF. The CDR3 bases are TGTGCCATCAAGGGAGCGGAAAACTACAATGAGCAGTTCTTC.